The following is a T cell receptor (beta chain) sequence with its context. Random hexamers were used to reverse transcribe an amount of 0.5 to 1 ug RNA. Multiplex PCR with immunoSEQ amplified the TCR beta CDR3 across 54 Vbeta and 13 Jbeta. One entry per CDR3 protein results from TCRdb running MiXCR on the immunoSEQ multiplex PCR reads. Here the sample spans approximately 170,000 distinct CDR3 sequences, 94% being singletons. TEMRA cells were FACS-enriched, unlike CD8+ and CD4+ T cells, which were negatively isolated. This specimen comes from a study of CD8 T cells in Susac syndrome. Between the trimmed V and J ends, which lost 1 base and 8 bases, there was a span of 14 bases. This CDR3 has 13 amino acids. Germline lookup yields CDR1 DFQATT and CDR2 SNEGSKA (reference sequence).

Sequencing was performed on CD4+ T cells from PBMCs. This sequence was found in a human donor with multiple sclerosis. The rearrangement joins TRBV20-1 to TRBJ1-2; D is undetermined. CDR3 in amino acids: CSARVVGIDGYTF. The CDR3 region has the DNA TGCAGTGCTAGAGTAGTAGGGATTGACGGCTACACCTTC.